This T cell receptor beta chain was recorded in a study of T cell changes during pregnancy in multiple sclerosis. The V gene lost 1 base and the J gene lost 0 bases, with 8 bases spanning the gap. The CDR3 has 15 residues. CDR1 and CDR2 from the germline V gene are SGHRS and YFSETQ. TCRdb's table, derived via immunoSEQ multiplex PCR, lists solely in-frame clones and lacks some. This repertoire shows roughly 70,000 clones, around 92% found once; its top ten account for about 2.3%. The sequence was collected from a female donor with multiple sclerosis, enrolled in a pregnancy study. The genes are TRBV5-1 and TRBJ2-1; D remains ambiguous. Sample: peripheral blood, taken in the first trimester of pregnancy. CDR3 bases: TGCGCCAGCAGCTTGAGAAGCTTCTCCTACAATGAGCAGTTCTTC. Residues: CASSLRSFSYNEQFF.